This passage covers 8 T cell receptor beta chains from one sample sequenced in a study of beta chain features in type 1 diabetes. The sequenced template was cDNA made from the entire isolated RNA. Sequencing was performed with immunoSEQ multiplex PCR; in TCRdb, only in-frame clones are kept and a portion is missing. The sample has approximately 250,000 clones; over 9.5% are singletons. The source material was naive CD4+ T cells from blood. These TCRs come from a woman between 18 and 30 years old in good health.

The chain has TRBV25-1 and TRBJ2-7; possibly TRBD1 for D (6 bases). Looked up from germline, CDR1 is MGHDK and CDR2 is SYGVNS. CDR3 length: 14 amino acids. V lost 5 bases, J lost 0 bases, and 11 bases lay in between. The CDR3 DNA is TGTGCCAGCAGTCCAACAGGGACCTCCTACGAGCAGTACTTC. It translates to CASSPTGTSYEQYF.

In its sample, this clone was seen a few times. V gene TRBV29-1 combines with J gene TRBJ1-6, with 9 bases fitting TRBD1. The V gene end was trimmed by 7 bases and the J gene end by 8 bases; junction bases not matched to a gene: 9. The CDR3 length is 14 residues. Germline lookup yields CDR1 SQVTM and CDR2 ANQGSEA. CDR3 loop: CSAKTDRGDSPLHF. CDR3 in DNA: TGCAGCGCCAAGACTGACAGGGGGGATTCACCCCTCCACTTT. Complete variable domain (other parts from reference TRBV29-1 and TRBJ1-6): SAVISQKPSRDICQRGTSLTIQCQVDSQVTMMFWYRQQPGQSLTLIATANQGSEATYESGFVIDKFPISRPNLTFSTLTVSNMSPEDSSIYLCSAKTDRGDSPLHFGNGTRLTVT.

This clone was seen a few times. The rearrangement uses TRBV9 and TRBJ2-2; the D gene is possibly TRBD1 (7 bases). The V and J ends lost 6 bases and 4 bases respectively, with 13 bases between them. Germline V CDR1 and CDR2: SGDLS, YYNGEE. The CDR3 contains 14 residues. CDR3 amino acids: CASKPRGATGELFF. The CDR3 bases are TGTGCCAGCAAACCCAGGGGGGCCACCGGGGAGCTGTTTTTT.

The chain is built from TRBV9 and TRBJ2-6; D not resolved. The ends were cut back, 0 bases at V and 1 base at J, with 5 bases in the middle. This CDR3 has 15 amino acids. Germline loops: CDR1 SGDLS, CDR2 YYNGEE. The CDR3 is CASSVVMSGANVLTF. The DNA for the CDR3 is TGTGCCAGCAGCGTAGTTATGTCTGGGGCCAACGTCCTGACTTTC. Supplemented by reference TRBV9 and TRBJ2-6, the full variable domain reads DSGVTQTPKHLITATGQRVTLRCSPRSGDLSVYWYQQSLDQGLQFLIQYYNGEERAKGNILERFSAQQFPDLHSELNLSSLELGDSALYFCASSVVMSGANVLTFGAGSRLTVL.

This chain joins TRBV7-8 and TRBJ2-3; weak D call: TRBD2 (5 bases). The CDR3 runs to 12 residues. Germline loops: CDR1 SGHVS, CDR2 FQNEAQ. Trimming pared 6 bases from V and 9 bases from J, leaving 13 bases between. As DNA, the CDR3 is TGTGCCAGCAGTCAGCGGAGTGACACGCAGTATTTT. This codes for CASSQRSDTQYF. The variable domain in full, with the rest retrieved from reference TRBV7-8 and TRBJ2-3, is GAGVSQSPRYKVAKRGQDVALRCDPISGHVSLFWYQQALGQGPEFLTYFQNEAQLDKSGLPSDRFFAERPEGSVSTLKIQRTQQEDSAVYLCASSQRSDTQYFGPGTRLTVL.

This clone occurred a few times. This chain uses TRBV5-1 with TRBJ2-4; 10 bases agree with TRBD2. Germline CDR1 is SGHRS and CDR2 is YFSETQ. The CDR3 covers 16 residues. J gave up 1 base and V 3 bases, and 4 bases lay outside the gene matches. CDR3 loop: CASSSSGRGAKNIQYF. The CDR3 bases are TGCGCCAGCAGCTCCAGCGGGAGGGGGGCCAAAAACATTCAGTACTTC.

This clone turned up a few times. The CDR3 here is CAWSTGTGWGYTF. CDR3 DNA: TGTGCCTGGAGTACCGGGACAGGTTGGGGCTACACCTTC. The chain employs TRBV30 and TRBJ1-2; TRBD1 matches 8 bases. The CDR3 covers 13 residues. Per the germline V gene, CDR1 is GTSNPN and CDR2 is SVGIG (reference sequence). With V trimmed by 2 bases and J by 8 bases, 7 bases remained unmatched.

This clone has a single count. This chain joins TRBV6-5 and TRBJ1-4, with D tentatively TRBD1 (5 bases). Germline V gives CDR1 MNHEY, CDR2 SVGAGI. With 6 bases removed from V and 5 bases from J, the gap between germline ends came to 13 bases. This CDR3 region has 14 residues. CDR3 DNA sequence: TGTGCCAGCAGCTCCCGGGGGAACAATGAAAAACTGTTTTTT. This encodes CASSSRGNNEKLFF.